This TCR beta chain originates from a study of blood T cell repertoires in COVID-19. Study in general: Acute-phase and convalescent COVID-19 samples originated in the United States, Italy and Spain. PBMCs, B-cell-depleted T cells, or T cells were the source of the cDNA or gDNA that made up the material.

In the authors' workflow: Estimates of nucleated cell counts were drawn from the amplification of reference gene primers. TCRdb's table, derived via immunoSEQ multiplex PCR, lists solely in-frame clones and lacks some. That table gives V, J and clone size, and the DNA gave D and trimming. The sample includes approximately 150,000 clones, about four fifths of them seen just once. The sample consisted of peripheral blood. This receptor was obtained from a man between 65 and 85 years old who had recovered from COVID-19.

CDR3 bases: TGCGCCAGCAGTGAGTGGAGGGGTCGGGAGACCCAGTACTTC. Protein sequence: CASSEWRGRETQYF. The chain uses TRBV10-2 and TRBJ2-5, with a tentative D call TRBD2 (6 bases). The V gene lost 1 base and the J gene lost 5 bases, with 11 bases spanning the gap. Germline V gene lookup returns CDR1 WSHSY and CDR2 SAAADI. This CDR3 has 14 residues.